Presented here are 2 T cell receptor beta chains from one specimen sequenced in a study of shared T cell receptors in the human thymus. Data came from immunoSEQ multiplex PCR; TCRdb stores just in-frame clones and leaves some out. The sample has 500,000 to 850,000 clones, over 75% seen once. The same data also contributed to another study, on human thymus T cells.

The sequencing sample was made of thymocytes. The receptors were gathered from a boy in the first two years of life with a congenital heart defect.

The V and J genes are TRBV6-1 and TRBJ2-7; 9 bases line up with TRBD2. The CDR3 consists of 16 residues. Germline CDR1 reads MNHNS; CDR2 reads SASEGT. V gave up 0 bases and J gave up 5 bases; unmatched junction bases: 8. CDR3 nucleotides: TGTGCCAGCAGTGAAGCGGGTAGCGGGGGAGGCCACGAGCAGTACTTC. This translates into CASSEAGSGGGHEQYF.

The CDR3 nucleotides are TGTGCCAGCAGCCACCTCCGGGACAGGGGGGTTGACATTCAGTACTTC. This sequence encodes CASSHLRDRGVDIQYF. The V gene is TRBV28, the J gene TRBJ2-4, with TRBD1 identical over 11 bases. The J segment lost 8 bases and the V segment lost 6 bases, leaving 12 bases of the junction unmatched. The CDR3 length is 16 residues. Germline values: CDR1 MDHEN, CDR2 SYDVKM.